This paragraph covers one T cell receptor beta chain sequence. TCRB immunosequencing input was roughly 500 nanograms of biopsy DNA per sample. The data were produced by immunoSEQ multiplex PCR, yet TCRdb's version contains in-frame clones alone and is incomplete. The table has 14,000 or so clones, about two thirds seen once. The CDR3 runs 16 residues. Between the trimmed V and J ends, which lost 2 bases and 0 bases, there was a span of 12 bases. Germline loops: CDR1 SGDLS, CDR2 YYNGEE. The data were obtained in a study of T cell repertoires in ileal Crohn's disease. This sequence was found in an adult with Crohn's disease. The chain recombines TRBV9 with TRBJ1-3; D remains ambiguous. Material: ileal tissue. CDR3 nucleotides: TGTGCCAGCAGCGTTTTTGCGCACAGCTCTGGAAACACCATATATTTT. The encoded protein is CASSVFAHSSGNTIYF.